This is a list of T cell receptor beta chains from one sample in a study of control samples from healthy donors and cancer patients. This table comes from immunoSEQ multiplex PCR, and its TCRdb copy is limited to in-frame clones, with some not included. The table has about 100,000 clones, roughly nine tenths seen once. The sample taken for sequencing was blood. These receptors were collected from a woman aged 45-60 years in good health. The CDR3 runs from the conserved cysteine through the conserved F or W. Each record gives: D gene, V gene, clone size, J gene, CDR3 protein, CDR3 DNA. D genes are given only for firm matches. Size tells how often a clone was seen (once, few, many) or the class of an expanded clone, and some rows leave it out.

TRBD1	TRBV5-6	.	TRBJ1-4	CASSFRSGTGGEKLFF	TGTGCCAGCAGCTTCAGATCGGGGACAGGGGGCGAAAAACTGTTTTTT
.	TRBV7-3	.	TRBJ2-4	CASSLLGGNIQYF	TGTGCCAGCAGCTTATTAGGAGGAAACATTCAGTACTTC
.	TRBV7-9	.	TRBJ1-6	CASSLGINYSPLHF	TGTGCCAGCAGCTTAGGGATCAATTATTCACCCCTCCACTTT
.	TRBV7-2	.	TRBJ1-6	CASSLSASPLHF	TGTGCCAGCAGCTTAAGTGCTTCACCCCTCCACTTT
.	TRBV6-5	.	TRBJ2-3	CASCRVAVTDTQYF	TGTGCCAGTTGCAGGGTAGCGGTCACAGATACGCAGTATTTT
.	TRBV5-6	.	TRBJ2-1	CASSPRPTSPEQFF	TGTGCCAGCAGCCCACGTCCAACGAGCCCTGAGCAGTTCTTC
.	TRBV9	.	TRBJ2-2	CASSLTNTGELFF	TGTGCCAGCAGCCTTACCAACACCGGGGAGCTGTTTTTT
.	TRBV21-1	.	TRBJ1-4	CASSKVSRVDEKLFF	TGTGCCAGCAGCAAAGTTTCCAGGGTTGACGAAAAACTGTTTTTT
TRBD2	TRBV3-1/TRBV3-2	.	TRBJ2-1	CASSQDLSGRVNNEQFF	TGTGCCAGCAGCCAAGATCTAAGCGGGAGGGTTAACAATGAGCAGTTCTTC
.	TRBV18	.	TRBJ1-1	CASSRDLRAAFF	TGTGCCAGCTCACGGGATCTCCGAGCCGCTTTCTTT
TRBD2	TRBV3-1/TRBV3-2	.	TRBJ2-1	CASSLPRTSGRDNEQFF	TGTGCCAGCAGCCTCCCAAGAACTAGCGGGAGAGACAATGAGCAGTTCTTC
TRBD1	TRBV19	.	TRBJ1-6	CASSTPDRVNSPLHF	TGTGCCAGTAGTACCCCGGACAGGGTCAATTCACCCCTCCACTTT
.	TRBV7-2	once	TRBJ2-5	CASSLYQETQYF	TGTGCCAGCAGTTTGTACCAAGAGACCCAGTACTTC
.	TRBV12-5	.	TRBJ1-3	CASGPQGPSGNTIYF	TGTGCTAGTGGCCCTCAGGGGCCTTCTGGAAACACCATATATTTT
TRBD1	TRBV6-7	.	TRBJ2-7	CASSYSGQEGSYEQYF	TGTGCCAGCAGTTACTCGGGACAGGAGGGATCCTACGAGCAGTACTTC
.	TRBV5-1	.	TRBJ1-2	CASSLDLPPDYGYTF	TGCGCCAGCAGCTTAGATTTACCGCCAGACTATGGCTACACCTTC
.	TRBV14	.	TRBJ1-1	CASSLPDRVSFSHEAFF	TGTGCCAGCAGCCTTCCGGATAGAGTAAGCTTCTCCCATGAAGCTTTCTTT
.	TRBV30	.	TRBJ2-2	CAWSGGQNTGELFF	TGTGCCTGGAGTGGGGGACAGAACACCGGGGAGCTGTTTTTT
.	TRBV10-2	.	TRBJ1-2	CASKPGGYRATGYTF	TGCGCCAGCAAGCCGGGGGGATACAGGGCGACCGGCTACACCTTC
.	TRBV9	.	TRBJ2-2	CASSVVDPGELFF	TGTGCCAGCAGCGTAGTTGATCCCGGGGAGCTGTTTTTT
.	TRBV6-6	once	TRBJ2-1	CASRIQSLSYNEQFF	TGTGCCAGCAGGATCCAGAGCCTTTCCTACAATGAGCAGTTCTTC
TRBD2	TRBV5-8	.	TRBJ2-3	CASSWGLAYPDTQYF	TGTGCCAGCAGCTGGGGACTAGCTTACCCAGATACGCAGTATTTT
.	TRBV5-1	.	TRBJ1-1	CASSLDSGKGTEAFF	TGCGCCAGCAGCTTGGATTCAGGGAAAGGCACTGAAGCTTTCTTT
TRBD2	TRBV10-3	.	TRBJ2-7	CAISSTSGELSYEQYF	TGTGCCATCAGTTCTACTAGCGGGGAGCTCTCCTACGAGCAGTACTTC
.	TRBV5-1	few	TRBJ2-1	CASSQQGPNNEQFF	TGCGCCAGCAGCCAACAGGGTCCAAACAATGAGCAGTTCTTC
TRBD2	TRBV18	once	TRBJ2-3	CASSRTSGGADTQYF	TGTGCCAGCTCACGAACTAGCGGGGGGGCAGATACGCAGTATTTT
.	TRBV4-3	.	TRBJ1-1	CASSQDGRSEAFF	TGCGCCAGCAGCCAAGACGGGAGATCTGAAGCTTTCTTT
.	TRBV29-1	.	TRBJ2-3	CSVDPQDTQYF	TGCAGCGTTGACCCCCAAGATACGCAGTATTTT
.	TRBV5-4	.	TRBJ1-1	CACYGLGNTEAFF	TGTGCCTGCTACGGGTTGGGAAACACTGAAGCTTTCTTT
TRBD2	TRBV5-6	.	TRBJ2-1	CASSPSGISREGYNEQFF	TGTGCCAGCAGCCCTAGCGGGATCAGTAGAGAGGGCTACAATGAGCAGTTCTTC
TRBD1	TRBV7-9	.	TRBJ1-5	CASSLEPGGDQPQHF	TGTGCCAGCAGCTTAGAGCCAGGGGGTGATCAGCCCCAGCATTTT
.	TRBV6-2/TRBV6-3	.	TRBJ2-1	CASSYPTAEGTLYNEQFF	TGTGCCAGCAGTTACCCCACTGCGGAGGGCACGCTCTACAATGAGCAGTTCTTC
.	TRBV5-1	.	TRBJ1-4	CASTHWQGIIATNEKLFF	TGCGCCAGTACCCACTGGCAGGGTATAATTGCAACTAATGAAAAACTGTTTTTT
.	TRBV6-5	once	TRBJ1-1	CASSPGRGTEAFF	TGTGCCAGCAGCCCCGGAAGGGGCACTGAAGCTTTCTTT